This TCR beta chain was documented in a study of T cells in tuberculosis. Study information: This South African cohort compared adolescents with or without latent tuberculosis against adults with active tuberculosis. Samples predate treatment or fall within its first 7 days. General observations from the study: Classification accuracy was about 90% (AUROC more than 0.8) with the GMM-specific repertoire.

Noted time point: new active TB diagnosis, blood taken before or within 7 days of starting treatment. TCRdb's copy holds only in-frame clones and misses some; the assay was immunoSEQ multiplex PCR. This sample carries about 35,000 clones, approximately 90% of them seen once, and the ten largest clones take more than 4.5%. About this clone itself: Its target is unknown.

This clonotype was sampled from an adult with tuberculosis. The specimen comprised PBMCs, sampled at tuberculosis diagnosis.

CDR3 amino acids: CASSRLFNTEAFF. CDR3 nucleotide sequence: TGTGCCAGCAGCCGACTTTTTAACACTGAAGCTTTCTTT. The chain has TRBV6-1 and TRBJ1-1, with D uncertain. This CDR3 is 13 amino acids long. The germline V gene has CDR1 MNHNS and CDR2 SASEGT. The germline V and J ends were trimmed by 6 bases and 2 bases, with 10 bases remaining between them.